A single sample is the source of the 28 T cell receptor beta chains below, sequenced in a study of T cell repertoires in cytomegalovirus infection. One entry per CDR3 protein results from TCRdb running MiXCR on the reads. Here the sample spans a few hundred thousand distinct CDR3 sequences, roughly 15% being singletons. The sequenced sample was PBMCs. The receptors come from a human donor in good health (CMV status not recorded). Some clones in this sample may be carry-over from other donors' samples.

This clonotype was detected many times. This chain joins TRBV7-2 and TRBJ1-6; D unclear. Trimming left V 4 bases short and J 8 bases short, with 12 bases between. The CDR3 contains 14 residues. Looked up from germline, CDR1 is SGHTA and CDR2 is FQGNSA. CDR3 residues: CASSSRRDYSPLHF. DNA for the CDR3: TGTGCCAGCAGCTCTCGGCGGGATTATTCACCCCTCCACTTT.

There are many counts of this clonotype. This rearrangement joins TRBV7-2 to TRBJ2-3; TRBD1 matches 8 bases. The CDR3 is made up of 15 amino acids. V lost 5 bases, J lost 2 bases, and 6 bases stayed unmatched. Per the germline V gene, CDR1 is SGHTA and CDR2 is FQGNSA. The DNA of the CDR3 is TGTGCCAGCAGCCTGGCAGGGGGCTACACAGATACGCAGTATTTT. As protein: CASSLAGGYTDTQYF.

This clonotype has ten or more counts. The CDR3 here is CASSSSKGLYGYTF. CDR3 DNA sequence: TGTGCCAGCAGCTCGTCCAAGGGTCTCTATGGCTACACCTTC. V and J are TRBV7-9 and TRBJ1-2; D is undetermined. V gave up 4 bases and J gave up 4 bases, with 13 bases separating them. The CDR3 is made up of 14 amino acids. Germline V gene data show CDR1 as SEHNR and CDR2 as FQNEAQ (reference sequence).

This clonotype has just a few counts. The J gene is TRBJ2-5, the V gene TRBV14; 10 bases align to TRBD2. The CDR3 is 15 amino acids. J was trimmed by 5 bases and V by 2 bases; bases with no gene match: 5. Germline assignment: CDR1 SGHDN and CDR2 FVKESK. CDR3 amino acids: CASSQLAGASETQYF. In DNA form, the CDR3 reads TGTGCCAGCAGCCAACTAGCGGGAGCGTCGGAGACCCAGTACTTC. The full variable domain, its missing parts supplied by reference TRBV14 and TRBJ2-5, is EAGVTQFPSHSVIEKGQTVTLRCDPISGHDNLYWYRRVMGKEIKFLLHFVKESKQDESGMPNNRFLAERTGGTYSTLKVQPAELEDSGVYFCASSQLAGASETQYFGPGTRLLVL.

In this sample, this clonotype turned up many times. As DNA, the CDR3 is TGTGCCAGCAGGCCCGTTACAGGGGGCCTAGGTGGGACCGGGGAGCTGTTTTTT. Encoded protein: CASRPVTGGLGGTGELFF. The chain joins TRBV6-2 or TRBV6-3 to TRBJ2-2; 9 bases are shared with TRBD1. This CDR3 has 18 residues. Germline trimming cut 6 bases from V and 5 bases from J; bases unmatched to any gene: 16. CDR1 is MNHEY and CDR2 is SVGEGT in the germline V gene.

There are a few counts of this clonotype. The V and J genes are TRBV6-6 and TRBJ2-5; D not resolved. Between the trimmed V and J ends, which lost 3 bases and 3 bases, there was a span of 5 bases. Germline CDR1 and CDR2: MNHNY and SVGAGI (reference sequence). The CDR3 is 12 amino acids. CDR3 protein: CASSYGKETQYF. The CDR3 coding sequence is TGTGCCAGCAGTTATGGGAAAGAGACCCAGTACTTC.

This clonotype has ten or more counts. The genes are TRBV7-8 and TRBJ2-1, with 8 positions matching TRBD2. The CDR3 is 16 amino acids. CDR1 is SGHVS, CDR2 FQNEAQ, per germline. With 1 base clipped from V and 3 bases from J, the junction kept 5 bases outside the gene matches. The CDR3 DNA follows: TGTGCCAGCAGCTTAGTTACTAGCGGTCTCTACAATGAGCAGTTCTTC. Amino acid sequence: CASSLVTSGLYNEQFF.

This chain links TRBV18 with TRBJ2-5; a possible D gene is TRBD2 (5 bases). Trimming left V 0 bases short and J 9 bases short, with 23 bases between. Germline CDR1 KGHSH, CDR2 LQKENI. CDR3 length equals 17 residues. This CDR3 reads CASSPPSVLKERVAQYF. Here the CDR3 DNA reads TGTGCCAGCTCACCACCATCCGTCCTTAAGGAGAGGGTGGCCCAGTACTTC.

This clonotype came up many times. The V gene is TRBV10-3, the J gene TRBJ2-7; no firm D call. Trimming pared 0 bases from V and 2 bases from J, leaving 11 bases between. The CDR3 spans 15 residues. The germline gives CDR1 ENHRY, CDR2 SYGVKD. The CDR3 region has the DNA TGTGCCATCAGTGAGTCAGTGGTGGGCACCTACGAGCAGTACTTC. Protein: CAISESVVGTYEQYF.

This clonotype was seen a handful of times. The chain is built from TRBV23-1 and TRBJ2-6; tentatively, D is TRBD1 or TRBD2 (5 bases each). TRBV23-1 is labeled an ORF, and its function is uncertain. The V end was cut by 4 bases, the J end by 0 bases, with 13 bases between. This CDR3 contains 17 residues. The CDR3 loop reads CASSLDGDDSGANVLTF. CDR3 bases: TGCGCCAGCAGTCTGGACGGGGACGACTCTGGGGCCAACGTCCTGACTTTC.

The rearrangement joins TRBV19 to TRBJ2-1; 12 bases align to TRBD2. Germline lookup yields CDR1 LNHDA and CDR2 SQIVND (reference sequence). This CDR3 is built from 17 residues. V shed 4 bases, J shed 10 bases, and the junction held 14 bases outside the gene matches. CDR3 residues: CASSRGGRLAGVREQFF. In DNA form, the CDR3 reads TGTGCCAGTAGTAGAGGGGGCCGACTAGCGGGAGTAAGGGAGCAGTTCTTC.

Many counts were recorded for this clonotype. V is TRBV6-1 and J is TRBJ2-1; 7 nucleotides match TRBD1. CDR1 is MNHNS and CDR2 is SASEGT in the germline V gene. The CDR3 is made up of 18 amino acids. Trimming at V came to 8 bases and at J to 2 bases, leaving 18 bases not matched to a gene. The CDR3 DNA sequence: TGTGCCAGCGGTGCCCCGCCAGGGGGTAAGGGACCCTACAATGAGCAGTTCTTC. Its protein product is CASGAPPGGKGPYNEQFF.

There are a few counts of this clonotype. This chain joins TRBV20-1 and TRBJ2-7, with D tentatively TRBD2 (5 bases). V was shortened by 5 bases and J by 0 bases, with 11 bases between the two germline ends. The length of the CDR3 is 13 residues. The germline V gene encodes CDR1 DFQATT and CDR2 SNEGSKA (reference sequence). This chain's CDR3 is CSAGRGSSYEQYF. In DNA, the CDR3 is TGCAGTGCTGGTCGGGGTAGCTCCTACGAGCAGTACTTC.

In this sample, this clonotype turned up many times. V is TRBV7-3 and J is TRBJ2-5; D call uncertain. CDR1 and CDR2 (germline): SGHTA, FQGTGA. The V end was cut by 0 bases, the J end by 3 bases, with 8 bases between. This CDR3 comprises 14 residues. The CDR3 region is CASSLTPGKETQYF. CDR3 DNA sequence: TGTGCCAGCAGCTTAACGCCTGGAAAAGAGACCCAGTACTTC. The full variable domain, its missing parts supplied by reference TRBV7-3 and TRBJ2-5, is GAGVSQTPSNKVTEKGKYVELRCDPISGHTALYWYRQSLGQGPEFLIYFQGTGAADDSGLPNDRFFAVRPEGSVSTLKIQRTERGDSAVYLCASSLTPGKETQYFGPGTRLLVL.

This clonotype was observed a few times. The chain links TRBV20-1 to TRBJ1-6; 7 nucleotides align to TRBD1. CDR3 length: 16 residues. Trimming took 3 bases from V and 0 from J; bases not matched to a gene: 5. The V gene's germline CDR1 is DFQATT and CDR2 SNEGSKA (reference sequence). CDR3 nucleotides: TGCAGTGCTAGGATGGGACAGAGCTCCTATAATTCACCCCTCCACTTT. Translated, it gives CSARMGQSSYNSPLHF.

The V call is TRBV2, the J call TRBJ1-2; 8 bases agree with TRBD1. From germline, CDR1 is SNHLY and CDR2 FYNNEI. The ends lost 6 bases at V and 5 bases at J; junction bases unmatched: 5. CDR3 size: 13 residues. CDR3 amino acids: CASRGQGRYGYTF. DNA for the CDR3: TGTGCCAGCAGAGGACAGGGACGGTATGGCTACACCTTC.

A few counts support this clonotype. The rearrangement joins TRBV29-1 to TRBJ1-3; D is ambiguous. Per the germline V gene, CDR1 is SQVTM and CDR2 is ANQGSEA. This CDR3 has 12 amino acids. The V end was cut by 6 bases, the J end by 4 bases, with 10 bases between. The CDR3 bases are TGCAGCGTCTCATCGAGGGGAAACACCATATATTTT. This gives the protein CSVSSRGNTIYF.

This chain joins TRBV20-1 and TRBJ2-7; 8 bases fit TRBD1. This CDR3 is 15 amino acids long. Germline assignment: CDR1 DFQATT and CDR2 SNEGSKA (reference sequence). V lost 0 bases, J lost 4 bases, and 8 bases stayed unmatched. DNA of the CDR3: TGCAGTGCTAGAGATCAGAGGACAGGGCCGTACGAGCAGTACTTC. It codes for CSARDQRTGPYEQYF.

CDR3 DNA sequence: TGTGCCAGCAGTGCAGGGTACCAAGAGACCCAGTACTTC. Protein: CASSAGYQETQYF. The chain links TRBV28 to TRBJ2-5; D may be TRBD1 (5 bases). Germline V gives CDR1 MDHEN, CDR2 SYDVKM. V gave up 5 bases and J gave up 0 bases, with 7 bases separating them. This CDR3 contains 13 residues.

There are many counts of this clonotype. V and J are TRBV20-1 and TRBJ2-1; TRBD2 agrees at 13 bases. CDR3 length: 16 amino acids. Trimming removed 3 bases from V and 6 bases from J; junction bases left unmatched: 8. Germline lookup yields CDR1 DFQATT and CDR2 SNEGSKA (reference sequence). CDR3 coding DNA: TGCAGTGCTAGGATTAAACTAGCGGGGGGGACCAATGAGCAGTTCTTC. Its protein is CSARIKLAGGTNEQFF.

The chain has TRBV14 and TRBJ2-5; D is perhaps TRBD1 (5 bases). Germline V gene sequence: CDR1 SGHDN, CDR2 FVKESK. V gave up 0 bases and J gave up 4 bases, with 12 bases separating them. This CDR3 spans 15 amino acids. The CDR3 coding sequence is TGTGCCAGCAGCCAAGAAAGGGGTTGGTCAGAGACCCAGTACTTC. This encodes CASSQERGWSETQYF.

The V gene is TRBV2, the J gene TRBJ2-3; D is uncertain. The V end lost 9 bases, the J end lost 2 bases, and 9 bases lay between the germline ends. Germline CDR1 is SNHLY and CDR2 is FYNNEI. This CDR3 has 12 residues. CDR3 DNA sequence: TGTGCCAGAAAGAAACCCACAGATACGCAGTATTTT. It is translated as CARKKPTDTQYF. The variable domain in full, with the rest retrieved from reference TRBV2 and TRBJ2-3, is EPEVTQTPSHQVTQMGQEVILRCVPISNHLYFYWYRQILGQKVEFLVSFYNNEISEKSEIFDDQFSVERPDGSNFTLKIRSTKLEDSAMYFCARKKPTDTQYFGPGTRLTVL.

The genes are TRBV10-3 and TRBJ1-1, with 7 bases fitting TRBD1. The CDR3 sequence is 14 residues long. Trimming at V came to 10 bases and at J to 1 base, leaving 9 bases not matched to a gene. Germline CDR1 ENHRY, CDR2 SYGVKD. The CDR3 DNA reads TGTGCCACCAGACAGGGTATTTGGAACACTGAAGCTTTCTTT. Its translation: CATRQGIWNTEAFF.

This rearrangement joins TRBV6-4 to TRBJ2-3, with 7 bases lining up with TRBD2. J gave up 3 bases and V 2 bases, and 2 bases lay outside the gene matches. The CDR3 has 14 amino acids. Germline-derived CDR1 and CDR2 are MRHNA and SNTAGT. The CDR3 DNA reads as TGTGCCAGCAGTGACGGGGGGGGGACAGATACGCAGTATTTT. This sequence encodes CASSDGGGTDTQYF.

This chain uses TRBV20-1 with TRBJ2-3; D uncertain. The V gene lost 0 bases and the J gene lost 2 bases, with 6 bases spanning the gap. This CDR3 spans 13 amino acids. Germline lookup yields CDR1 DFQATT and CDR2 SNEGSKA (reference sequence). This chain's CDR3 is CSARDSNTDTQYF. In nucleotides, the CDR3 is TGCAGTGCTAGAGACTCAAACACAGATACGCAGTATTTT.

In its sample, this clonotype was seen a few times. The chain combines TRBV6-1 with TRBJ1-2; D is perhaps TRBD1 (6 bases). V was cut by 6 bases and J by 4 bases, with 12 bases left in between. The CDR3 is 13 amino acids. Germline lookup yields CDR1 MNHNS and CDR2 SASEGT. For the CDR3, the DNA is TGTGCCAGCAGAGACAACAGGGTCTATGGCTACACCTTC. This translates into CASRDNRVYGYTF.

The sample holds many counts of this clonotype. This sequence joins TRBV12-3 or TRBV12-4 and TRBJ1-2; 12 bases match TRBD1. J gave up 3 bases and V 5 bases, and 19 bases lay outside the gene matches. The CDR3 totals 20 residues. CDR3 sequence: CASSHRLNRDRGHTYYGYTF. The CDR3 DNA sequence: TGTGCCAGCAGTCACAGATTAAACCGGGACAGGGGGCATACTTACTATGGCTACACCTTC.

The chain combines TRBV5-1 with TRBJ1-1, with D maybe TRBD1 (6 bases). V lost 4 bases to trimming and J lost 11 bases, with 21 bases between them. The CDR3 spans 14 residues. CDR1 is SGHRS and CDR2 is YFSETQ in the germline V gene. CDR3 in DNA: TGCGCCAGCAGCGGAGGGGGGTCTCTCTATGGGGCTTTCTTT. The encoded protein is CASSGGGSLYGAFF. Looking up the rest from reference TRBV5-1 and TRBJ1-1 gives the full variable domain: KAGVTQTPRYLIKTRGQQVTLSCSPISGHRSVSWYQQTPGQGLQFLFEYFSETQRNKGNFPGRFSGRQFSNSRSEMNVSTLELGDSALYLCASSGGGSLYGAFFGQGTRLTVV.